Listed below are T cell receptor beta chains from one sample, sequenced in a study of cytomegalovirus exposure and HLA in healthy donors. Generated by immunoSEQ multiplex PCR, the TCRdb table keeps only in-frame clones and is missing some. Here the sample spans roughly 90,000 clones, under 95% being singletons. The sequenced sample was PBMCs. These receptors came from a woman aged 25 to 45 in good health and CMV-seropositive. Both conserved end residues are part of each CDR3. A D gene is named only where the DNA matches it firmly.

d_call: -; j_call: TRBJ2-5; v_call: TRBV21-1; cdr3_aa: CASVMETQYF; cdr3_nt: TGTGCCAGCGTTATGGAGACCCAGTACTTC
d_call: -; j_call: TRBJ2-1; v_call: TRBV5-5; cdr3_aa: CASSVLGNNEQFF; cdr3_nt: TGTGCCAGCAGCGTCCTAGGAAACAATGAGCAGTTCTTC
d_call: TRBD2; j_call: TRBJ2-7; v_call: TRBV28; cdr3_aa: CASSNPAGGQSSYEQYF; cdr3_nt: TGTGCCAGCAGCAACCCGGCGGGAGGGCAGAGCTCCTACGAGCAGTACTTC
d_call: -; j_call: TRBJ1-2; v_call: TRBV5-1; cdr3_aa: CASSFGYGYGYTF; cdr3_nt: TGCGCCAGCAGCTTCGGGTATGGCTATGGCTACACCTTC
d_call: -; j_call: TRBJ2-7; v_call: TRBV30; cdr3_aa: CAWSGKGLYEQYF; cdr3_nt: TGTGCCTGGAGTGGAAAGGGACTCTACGAGCAGTACTTC
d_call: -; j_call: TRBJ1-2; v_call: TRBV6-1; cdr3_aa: CASSEAPGNYGYTF; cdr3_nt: TGTGCCAGCAGTGAAGCGCCAGGCAACTATGGCTACACCTTC
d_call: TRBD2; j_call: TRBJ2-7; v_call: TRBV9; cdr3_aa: CASSSGTSGNYEQYF; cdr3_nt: TGTGCCAGCAGCTCAGGGACTAGCGGGAACTACGAGCAGTACTTC
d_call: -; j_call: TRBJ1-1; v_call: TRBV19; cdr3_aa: CASSIGRVGGTEAFF; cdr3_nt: TGTGCCAGTAGTATCGGAAGAGTGGGGGGCACTGAAGCTTTCTTT
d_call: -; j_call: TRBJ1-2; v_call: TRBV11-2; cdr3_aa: CASSSPGGYGYTF; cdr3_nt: TGTGCCAGCAGCTCGCCGGGGGGCTATGGCTACACCTTC
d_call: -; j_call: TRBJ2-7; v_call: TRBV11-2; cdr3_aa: CASSLEWGDYEQYF; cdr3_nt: TGTGCCAGCAGCTTAGAGTGGGGAGACTACGAGCAGTACTTC
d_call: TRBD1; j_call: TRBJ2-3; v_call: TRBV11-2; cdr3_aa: CASSRRSGTGGTDTQYF; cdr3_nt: TGTGCCAGCAGCCGACGTTCCGGGACAGGGGGCACAGATACGCAGTATTTT